These 9 T cell receptor beta chains were sequenced from one sample in a study of long-term antiretroviral therapy in people with HIV. The run of the v3.0 immunoSEQ assay was at survey level. TCRdb's copy holds only in-frame clones and misses some; the assay was immunoSEQ multiplex PCR. In the table there are tens of thousands of clones, 87% of which are singletons. Material: unsorted PBMCs, obtained 2 years after starting antiretroviral therapy. The receptors stem from a man in his fifties or sixties with HIV.

The rearrangement links TRBV27 to TRBJ2-7; TRBD2 matches 12 bases. Unmatched junction bases numbered 13, after V lost 7 bases and J lost 9 bases. The CDR3 sequence is 15 residues long. CDR1 is MNHEY and CDR2 is SMNVEV in the germline V gene (reference sequence). The chain's CDR3 is CASTPAASGRGVQYF. The CDR3 DNA reads TGTGCCAGCACTCCGGCGGCTAGCGGGAGGGGAGTGCAGTACTTC.

V and J are TRBV29-1 and TRBJ2-7; no reliable D call. The CDR3 is 12 amino acids. V lost 4 bases to trimming and J lost 7 bases, with 14 bases between them. The V gene's germline CDR1 is SQVTM and CDR2 ANQGSEA. As DNA, the CDR3 is TGCAGCGTTGTCATTACCCAAGGGGAGCAGTACTTC. Its translation: CSVVITQGEQYF.

The rearrangement joins TRBV9 to TRBJ2-7, with a tentative D call TRBD1 (6 bases). The CDR3 has 14 amino acids. The V and J ends lost 0 bases and 0 bases respectively, with 7 bases between them. The V gene's germline CDR1 is SGDLS and CDR2 YYNGEE. CDR3 nucleotides: TGTGCCAGCAGCGTAGGGACAGTCTCCTACGAGCAGTACTTC. It specifies CASSVGTVSYEQYF.

This clone showed up just once. The chain employs TRBV18 and TRBJ2-1, with D perhaps TRBD1 (7 bases). V was shortened by 4 bases and J by 9 bases, with 22 bases between the two germline ends. The CDR3 runs to 16 residues. CDR1 KGHSH and CDR2 LQKENI come from the germline V gene. Written as DNA, the CDR3 is TGTGCCAGCTCACAGGGAGGAGGGGGCGACCTCGGTGAGCAGTTCTTC. The encoded protein is CASSQGGGGDLGEQFF.

The V call is TRBV18, the J call TRBJ1-1; D not certain. The CDR3 has 11 residues. CDR1 and CDR2 from the germline V gene are KGHSH and LQKENI. V was pared by 7 bases and J by 8 bases, with 11 bases between. The CDR3 region is CASFRGGEAFF. CDR3 bases: TGTGCCAGCTTCAGAGGCGGGGAAGCTTTCTTT. The variable domain in full, completed from reference TRBV18 and TRBJ1-1, reads NAGVMQNPRHLVRRRGQEARLRCSPMKGHSHVYWYRQLPEEGLKFMVYLQKENIIDESGMPKERFSAEFPKEGPSILRIQQVVRGDSAAYFCASFRGGEAFFGQGTRLTVV.

The chain combines TRBV18 with TRBJ2-5; possibly TRBD2 for D (5 bases). Trimming stripped 1 base from V and 5 bases from J, with 14 bases between. This CDR3 region has 15 residues. The germline gives CDR1 KGHSH, CDR2 LQKENI. The CDR3, as DNA: TGTGCCAGCTCACCACTCGGGGTAGGATCGGAGACCCAGTACTTC. It specifies CASSPLGVGSETQYF.

V usage is TRBV7-8 and J usage is TRBJ2-5; D ambiguous. Germline V gene lookup returns CDR1 SGHVS and CDR2 FQNEAQ. With 3 bases removed from V and 5 bases from J, the gap between germline ends came to 19 bases. This CDR3 is 16 amino acids long. CDR3 DNA sequence: TGTGCCAGCAGCTTCCAATCCTTAGCACGCAGGGAGACCCAGTACTTC. This codes for CASSFQSLARRETQYF.

V is TRBV6-6 and J is TRBJ2-5; D is perhaps TRBD1 or TRBD2 (5 bases each). There are 14 residues in the CDR3. CDR1 is MNHNY and CDR2 is SVGAGI in the germline V gene (reference sequence). V lost 3 bases and J 4 bases, leaving 12 bases between the germline ends. CDR3 in DNA: TGTGCCAGCAGTTATACCCTCGGGGCAGAGACCCAGTACTTC. Translated, it gives CASSYTLGAETQYF.

This chain uses TRBV5-5 with TRBJ2-7; D might be TRBD1 or TRBD2, each matching 6 bases. Germline lookup yields CDR1 SGHKS and CDR2 YYEKEE (reference sequence). The length of the CDR3 is 15 residues. The V end was cut by 3 bases, the J end by 0 bases, with 13 bases between. Here the CDR3 reads CASSWGADSSYEQYF. The CDR3 bases are TGTGCCAGCAGCTGGGGGGCGGACTCCTCCTACGAGCAGTACTTC.